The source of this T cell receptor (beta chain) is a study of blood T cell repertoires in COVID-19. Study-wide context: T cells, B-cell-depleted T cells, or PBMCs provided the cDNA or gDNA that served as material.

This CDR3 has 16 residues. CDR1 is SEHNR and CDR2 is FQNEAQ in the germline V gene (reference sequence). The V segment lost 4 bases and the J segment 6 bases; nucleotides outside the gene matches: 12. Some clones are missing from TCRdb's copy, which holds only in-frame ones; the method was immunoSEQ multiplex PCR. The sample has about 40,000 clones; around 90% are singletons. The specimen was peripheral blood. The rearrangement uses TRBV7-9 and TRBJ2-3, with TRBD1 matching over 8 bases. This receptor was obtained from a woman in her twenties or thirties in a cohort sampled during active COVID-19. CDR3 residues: CASSWMTGDLLDTQYF. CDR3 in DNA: TGTGCCAGCAGCTGGATGACAGGGGACCTGCTCGATACGCAGTATTTT.